This record concerns one TCR beta chain sequence. Antigen specificity is unknown. The sequence runs out 3 residues before the end of the CDR3; the remainder is reconstructed from the germline J gene. The sample comes from a study of T cells in women clearing cervical HPV infection. Findings and caveats of the study: Timing of associations relative to infection is unclear; T-cell subsets were not isolated.

This table comes from immunoSEQ multiplex PCR, and its TCRdb copy is limited to in-frame clones, with some not included. Recorded for this sample: about 30,000 clones. Germline V gene lookup returns CDR1 MNHNS and CDR2 SASEGT. J lost 6 bases, V lost 4 bases, and 4 bases had no gene match. This CDR3 has 14 amino acids. The source is a woman between 18 and 75 years old with a cervical HPV16 infection that either progressed to CIN3+ or cleared (not recorded which). The sequenced sample consisted of blood buffy coat. The chain joins TRBV6-1 to TRBJ2-5; 11 nucleotides align to TRBD1. The part of the CDR3 DNA that was read is TGTGCCAGCAGTGTGGGACAGGGGGTTAAGACC. It codes for CASSVGQGVKT. The full-length CDR3 reads as CASSVGQGVKTQYF.